The source of this T cell receptor (beta chain) is a study of molecular identifiers for immune sequencing clone quantification. Study context: Replicates partitioned RNA from roughly 21,000 or 96,000 naive CD8 cells into five parts, sequencing four.

V lost 1 base to trimming and J lost 4 bases, with 10 bases between them. In germline, CDR1 is MNHEY, CDR2 SMNVEV (reference sequence). The CDR3 runs 14 residues. Isolation of naive CD8 T cells was achieved by sorting on a CD8+CD4-CCR7+CD45RA+ phenotype. Each CDR3 protein is one row after TCRdb ran MiXCR on the PCR reads. The repertoire holds about 500,000 distinct CDR3 sequences, with approximately 25% as singletons. Sequencing input: naive CD8+ T cells from blood, with Jurkat cell RNA spiked in. The subset is: FACS-sorted CD8+CD4-CCR7+CD45RA+ naive T cells. This clonotype originated in a human donor in good health. Some libraries in this study had Jurkat cell RNA spiked in. The rearrangement links TRBV27 to TRBJ2-5; no firm D call. CDR3 amino acids: CASSLLGPTETQYF. The CDR3 DNA sequence: TGTGCCAGCAGTTTATTAGGCCCAACAGAGACCCAGTACTTC.